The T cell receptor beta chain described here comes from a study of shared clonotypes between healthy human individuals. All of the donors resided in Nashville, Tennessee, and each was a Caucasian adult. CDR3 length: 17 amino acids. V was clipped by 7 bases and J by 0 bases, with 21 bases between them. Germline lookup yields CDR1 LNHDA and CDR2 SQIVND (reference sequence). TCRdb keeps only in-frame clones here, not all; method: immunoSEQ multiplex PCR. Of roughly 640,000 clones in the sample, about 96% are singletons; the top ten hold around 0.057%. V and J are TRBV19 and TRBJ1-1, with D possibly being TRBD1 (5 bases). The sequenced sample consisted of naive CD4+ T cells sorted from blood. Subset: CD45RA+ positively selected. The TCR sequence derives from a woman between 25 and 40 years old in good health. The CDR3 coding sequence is TGTGCCAGTATCCCGAGAGGGGCCTTAGGGATGAACACTGAAGCTTTCTTT. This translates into CASIPRGALGMNTEAFF.